The clone carrying this T cell receptor beta chain showed up just a few times. A library of TCRbeta sequences, prepared with unique molecular identifiers, was generated. TCRdb re-analysed the PCR reads in MiXCR, keeping a single row per CDR3 protein. The repertoire has about 610,000 distinct CDR3 sequences, about 11% of them found once; the top ten carry less than 5%. V gave up 6 bases and J gave up 7 bases; unmatched junction bases: 15. The CDR3 is 15 amino acids. From germline, CDR1 is MNHNS and CDR2 SASEGT. This sample was taken from a study of T-cell reconstitution after alpha-beta-depleted transplantation in children.

The gene calls are TRBV6-1 and TRBJ2-7; 7 positions match TRBD1. Sequenced here: PBMCs from the stem cell graft donor, sampled from the stem cell graft. This clonotype was obtained from a human donor who donated a stem cell graft to a child with acute myeloid leukemia. CDR3 sequence (DNA): TGTGCCAGCAGCCGAACACAGGGGCTCAGCTCAGAGCAGTACTTC. This encodes CASSRTQGLSSEQYF.